The clone carrying this TCR beta chain was observed a few times. Its specificity is not known. The CDR3 consists of 16 residues. V was trimmed by 0 bases and J by 7 bases, leaving 13 bases between them. In germline, CDR1 is LGHNA, CDR2 YNFKEQ. Isolated PBMCs totaled at least 7 million in each sample. This specimen belongs to a study of blood T cells in healthy people across ages. Findings and limits, study-wide: It was not possible, with unsorted PBMCs, to conclusively compare naive and antigen-experienced cells. CMV status of donors was not determined, possibly confounding expanded clonotype changes.

The second PCR ran about 6 to 12 cycles with a sample-barcoded 5' primer and J-beta primers. A single record per CDR3 protein comes from TCRdb applying MiXCR to the 5' RACE reads. Here the sample spans roughly 500,000 distinct CDR3 sequences, 25% to 30% being singletons. The clonotype was recovered from a woman in her 70s in good health. Input material: blood. This rearrangement joins TRBV4-2 to TRBJ1-6; D is uncertain. This CDR3 is CASSQDLGSSNSPLHF. CDR3 nucleotide sequence: TGTGCCAGCAGCCAAGATTTGGGGAGTAGCAATTCACCCCTCCACTTT.